The clone carrying this T cell receptor beta chain has a count of ten or more. Its antigen is not known. The sample originates from a study of early T cells in non-severe SARS-CoV-2 infection. About the research overall: Sequencing targeted bulk RNA from unsorted whole blood, leaving chains unpaired.

V lost 7 bases and J lost 3; bases outside the gene matches: 9. From germline, CDR1 is SNHLY and CDR2 FYNNEI. This CDR3 spans 15 amino acids. Study results and caveats: Private and CD4 specificities were missed by VDJdb matching, which favored anti-spike CD8 responses.

Each single cDNA molecule received a unique molecular identifier. TCRdb analysed the 5' RACE reads with MiXCR anew, one entry per CDR3 protein. The table includes fewer than 80,000 distinct CDR3 sequences, over 9% detected once. The chain uses TRBV2 and TRBJ1-5; 7 bases are a match to TRBD1. Input material: whole blood. The clonotype comes from an adult who was a healthcare worker with PCR-confirmed SARS-CoV-2 infection or an uninfected control (not recorded which). The CDR3 DNA reads TGTGCCAGCACTCTCCGACAGGGTGTCAATCAGCCCCAGCATTTT. Translating it yields CASTLRQGVNQPQHF.